This T cell receptor beta chain was identified in a study of blood T cell repertoires in COVID-19. As for the study in general: Collection of acute and convalescent COVID-19 samples took place in the United States, Italy and Spain. T cells, B-cell-depleted T cells, or PBMCs provided the cDNA or gDNA that served as material.

Here immunoSEQ multiplex PCR was the method, and the copy in TCRdb shows in-frame clones only, minus some. The top ten hold 3% to 3.5% of the sample, which has about 240,000 clones, about 86% seen once. This clone has just one count. V was clipped by 1 base and J by 7 bases; unmatched bases: 8. Germline V lookup: CDR1 SGHRS, CDR2 YFSETQ. This CDR3 is 16 amino acids long. The chain joins TRBV5-1 to TRBJ2-2; TRBD2 matches 9 bases. The sequence was obtained from a woman in her 30s who had recovered from COVID-19. The sequenced material came from peripheral blood. Here the CDR3 reads CASSLTTSGSNGELFF. The DNA of the CDR3 is TGCGCCAGCAGCTTGACTACTAGCGGGTCAAACGGGGAGCTGTTTTTT.